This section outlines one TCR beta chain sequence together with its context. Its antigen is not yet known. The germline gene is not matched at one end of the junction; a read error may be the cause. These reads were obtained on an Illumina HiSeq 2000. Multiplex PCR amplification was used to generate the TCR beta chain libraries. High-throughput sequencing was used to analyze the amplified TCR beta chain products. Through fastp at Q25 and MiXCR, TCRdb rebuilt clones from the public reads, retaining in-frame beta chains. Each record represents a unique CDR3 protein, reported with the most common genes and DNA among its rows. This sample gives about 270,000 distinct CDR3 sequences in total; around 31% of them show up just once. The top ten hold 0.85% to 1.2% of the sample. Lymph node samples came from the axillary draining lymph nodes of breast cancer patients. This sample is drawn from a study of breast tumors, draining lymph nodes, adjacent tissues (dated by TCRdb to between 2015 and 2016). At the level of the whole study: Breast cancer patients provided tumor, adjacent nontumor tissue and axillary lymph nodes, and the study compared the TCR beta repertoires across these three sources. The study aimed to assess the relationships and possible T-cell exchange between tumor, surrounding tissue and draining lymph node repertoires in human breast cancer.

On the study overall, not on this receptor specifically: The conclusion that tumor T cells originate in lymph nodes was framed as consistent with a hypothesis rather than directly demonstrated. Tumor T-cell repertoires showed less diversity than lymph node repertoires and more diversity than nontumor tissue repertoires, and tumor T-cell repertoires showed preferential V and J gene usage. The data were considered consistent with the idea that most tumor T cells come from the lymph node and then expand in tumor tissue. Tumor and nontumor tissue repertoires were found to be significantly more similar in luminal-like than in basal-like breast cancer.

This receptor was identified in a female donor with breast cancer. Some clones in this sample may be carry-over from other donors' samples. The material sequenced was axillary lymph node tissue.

The CDR3 reads as follows: CAGTDGTNEILFF. The DNA is as follows: TGTGCCGGAACTGACGGCACTAATGAAATACTGTTTTTT. The sequence is built from TRBV7-9 and TRBJ1-4; no confident D gene assignment can be made. CDR1 and CDR2 are read off the germline V gene (reference sequence) as SEHNR and FQNEAQ. The CDR3 goes from the cysteine to the phenylalanine over 13 residues. CDR3 DNA only is kept here, 39 bases in frame from base 1. This CDR3, with the reference TRBV7-9 and TRBJ1-4 proteins standing in past its ends, gives the full variable domain DTGVSQNPRHKITKRGQNVTFRCDPISEHNRLYWYRQTLGQGPEFLTYFQNEAQLEKSRLLSDRFSAERPKGSFSTLEIQRTEQGDSAMYLCAGTDGTNEILFFGSGTQLSVL.